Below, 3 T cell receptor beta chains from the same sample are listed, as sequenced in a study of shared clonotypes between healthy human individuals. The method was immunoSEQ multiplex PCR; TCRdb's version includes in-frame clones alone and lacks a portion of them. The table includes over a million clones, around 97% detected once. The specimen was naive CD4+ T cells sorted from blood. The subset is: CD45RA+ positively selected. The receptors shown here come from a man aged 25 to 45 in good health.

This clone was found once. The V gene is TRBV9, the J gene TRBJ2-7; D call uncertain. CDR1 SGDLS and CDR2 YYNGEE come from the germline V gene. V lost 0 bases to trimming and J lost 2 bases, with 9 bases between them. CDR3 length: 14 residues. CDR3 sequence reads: CASSVGVLPYEQYF. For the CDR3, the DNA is TGTGCCAGCAGCGTAGGGGTTCTACCCTACGAGCAGTACTTC.

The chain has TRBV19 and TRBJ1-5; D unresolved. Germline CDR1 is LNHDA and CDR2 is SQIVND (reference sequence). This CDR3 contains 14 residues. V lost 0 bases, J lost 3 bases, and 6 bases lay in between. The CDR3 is CASSIDPNNQPQHF. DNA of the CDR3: TGTGCCAGTAGTATAGATCCGAACAATCAGCCCCAGCATTTT. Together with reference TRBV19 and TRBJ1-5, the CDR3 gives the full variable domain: DGGITQSPKYLFRKEGQNVTLSCEQNLNHDAMYWYRQDPGQGLRLIYYSQIVNDFQKGDIAEGYSVSREKKESFPLTVTSAQKNPTAFYLCASSIDPNNQPQHFGDGTRLSIL.

The CDR3 loop reads CASSFYGADTQYF. The DNA for the CDR3 is TGTGCCAGCAGCTTCTACGGCGCAGATACGCAGTATTTT. The rearrangement uses TRBV5-4 and TRBJ2-3; D unclear. Germline lookup yields CDR1 SGHNT and CDR2 YYREEE (reference sequence). Trimming stripped 2 bases from V and 4 bases from J, with 8 bases between. This CDR3 is 13 amino acids long.